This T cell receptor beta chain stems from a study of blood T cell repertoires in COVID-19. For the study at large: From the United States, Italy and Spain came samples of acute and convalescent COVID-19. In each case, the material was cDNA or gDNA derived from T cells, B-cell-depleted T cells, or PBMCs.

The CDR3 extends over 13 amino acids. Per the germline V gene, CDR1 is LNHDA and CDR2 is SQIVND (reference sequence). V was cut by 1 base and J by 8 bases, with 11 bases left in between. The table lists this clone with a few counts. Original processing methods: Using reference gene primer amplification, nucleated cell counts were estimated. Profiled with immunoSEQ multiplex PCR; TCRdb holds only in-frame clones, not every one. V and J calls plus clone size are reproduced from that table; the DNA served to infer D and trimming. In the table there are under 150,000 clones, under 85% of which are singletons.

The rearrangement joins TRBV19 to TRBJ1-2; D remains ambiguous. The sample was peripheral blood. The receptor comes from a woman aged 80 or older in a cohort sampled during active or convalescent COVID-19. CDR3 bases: TGTGCCAGTAGTATAGTAGCGGGGATCGGCTACACCTTC. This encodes CASSIVAGIGYTF.